This T cell receptor (beta chain) was recorded in a study of regulatory and conventional T cells in RAG deficiency. Study results and limitations: Shorter CDR3s in all patient subsets; >85% Treg-Tconv overlap in Omenn. Compared with controls, unique Treg TCR beta sequences dropped approximately 100-fold in Omenn syndrome and CID/AS.

In regard to this clone: Its cognate antigen is unknown.

V lost 5 bases and J lost 12; bases outside the gene matches: 8. In germline, CDR1 is LNHDA, CDR2 SQIVND (reference sequence). The CDR3 is 14 residues long. Clones were sequenced by immunoSEQ multiplex PCR, and TCRdb holds only the in-frame ones, with some missing. The sample holds tens of thousands of clones, approximately 90% seen once. The data also belong to a second study, concerning regulatory T cells. That study adds: Amplification used 52 TRBV primers and 13 TRBJ primers. In patients, unique TRB V-J pairs were restricted and V/J usage skewed, especially in Tregs.

Sequenced material: CD8+ T cells sorted from blood. The chain joins TRBV19 to TRBJ2-1, with TRBD2 matching over 12 bases. This TCR derives from a human donor in good health. The CDR3 DNA sequence: TGTGCCAGTAGTCCTGGACTAGCGGGGTCCGCGCAGTTCTTC. This encodes CASSPGLAGSAQFF.